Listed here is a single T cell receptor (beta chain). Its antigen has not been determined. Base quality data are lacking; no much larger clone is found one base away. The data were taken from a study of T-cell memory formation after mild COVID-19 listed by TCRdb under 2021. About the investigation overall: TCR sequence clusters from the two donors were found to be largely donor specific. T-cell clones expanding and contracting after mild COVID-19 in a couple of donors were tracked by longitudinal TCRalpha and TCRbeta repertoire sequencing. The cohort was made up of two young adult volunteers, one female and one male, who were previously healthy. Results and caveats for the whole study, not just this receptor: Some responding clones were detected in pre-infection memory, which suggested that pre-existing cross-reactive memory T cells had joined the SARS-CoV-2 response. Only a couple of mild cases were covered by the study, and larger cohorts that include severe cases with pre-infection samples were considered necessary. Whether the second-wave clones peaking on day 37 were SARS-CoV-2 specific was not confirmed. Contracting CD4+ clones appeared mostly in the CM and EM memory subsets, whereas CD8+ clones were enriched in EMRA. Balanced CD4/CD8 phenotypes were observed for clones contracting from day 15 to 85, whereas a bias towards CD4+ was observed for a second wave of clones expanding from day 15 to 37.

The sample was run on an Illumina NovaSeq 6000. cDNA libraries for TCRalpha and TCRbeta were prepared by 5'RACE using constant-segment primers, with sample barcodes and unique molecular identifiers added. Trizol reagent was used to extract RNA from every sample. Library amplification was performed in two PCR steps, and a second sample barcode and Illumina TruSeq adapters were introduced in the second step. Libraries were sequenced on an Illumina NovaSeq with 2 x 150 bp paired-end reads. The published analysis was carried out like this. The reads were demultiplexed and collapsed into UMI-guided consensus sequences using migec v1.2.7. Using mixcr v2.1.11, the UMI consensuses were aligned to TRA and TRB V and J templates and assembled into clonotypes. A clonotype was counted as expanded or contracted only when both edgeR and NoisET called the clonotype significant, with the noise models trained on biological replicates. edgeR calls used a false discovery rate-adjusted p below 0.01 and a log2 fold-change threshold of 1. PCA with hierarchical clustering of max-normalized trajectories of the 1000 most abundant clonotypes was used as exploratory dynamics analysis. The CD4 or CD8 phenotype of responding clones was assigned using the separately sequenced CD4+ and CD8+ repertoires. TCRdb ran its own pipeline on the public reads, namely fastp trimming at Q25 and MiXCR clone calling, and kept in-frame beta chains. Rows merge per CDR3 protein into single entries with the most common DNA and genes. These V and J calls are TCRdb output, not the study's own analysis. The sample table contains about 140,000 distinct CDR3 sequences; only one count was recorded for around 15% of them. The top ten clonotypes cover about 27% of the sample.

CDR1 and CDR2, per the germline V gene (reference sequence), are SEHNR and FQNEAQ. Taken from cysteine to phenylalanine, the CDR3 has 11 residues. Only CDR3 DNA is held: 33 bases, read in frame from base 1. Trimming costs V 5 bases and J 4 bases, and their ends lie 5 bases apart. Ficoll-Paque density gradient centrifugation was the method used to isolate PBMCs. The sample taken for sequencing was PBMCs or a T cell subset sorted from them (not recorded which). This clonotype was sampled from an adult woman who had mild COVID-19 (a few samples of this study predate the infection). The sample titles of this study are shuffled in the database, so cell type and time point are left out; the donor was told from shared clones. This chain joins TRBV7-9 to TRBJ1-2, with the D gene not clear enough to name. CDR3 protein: CASSRVYGYTF. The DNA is TGTGCCAGCAGCAGGGTCTATGGCTACACCTTC.